This T cell receptor (beta chain) was sequenced during a study of blood T cells in healthy people across ages. Study-wide context: Template switching retrieved approximately one barcoded beta molecule for each two T cells.

Alongside a J-beta primer mix, a sample-barcoded 5' primer served in a second PCR lasting about 7 to 11 cycles. In TCRdb, the 5' RACE reads were re-called with MiXCR into one record per CDR3 protein. The table shows nearly 800,000 distinct CDR3 sequences, with approximately 60% occurring only once. The CDR3 has 16 amino acids. Deletions cut 0 bases from V and 4 bases from J, with 14 bases between. Germline loops: CDR1 LGHDT, CDR2 YNNKEL (reference sequence). The gene calls are TRBV3-1 and TRBJ2-3, with D unresolved. The sequence was collected from a man aged 40-55 years in good health. Material for sequencing was blood. For the CDR3, the DNA is TGTGCCAGCAGCCAAGAGACCCCAGGAACTGCAGATACGCAGTATTTT. This codes for CASSQETPGTADTQYF.